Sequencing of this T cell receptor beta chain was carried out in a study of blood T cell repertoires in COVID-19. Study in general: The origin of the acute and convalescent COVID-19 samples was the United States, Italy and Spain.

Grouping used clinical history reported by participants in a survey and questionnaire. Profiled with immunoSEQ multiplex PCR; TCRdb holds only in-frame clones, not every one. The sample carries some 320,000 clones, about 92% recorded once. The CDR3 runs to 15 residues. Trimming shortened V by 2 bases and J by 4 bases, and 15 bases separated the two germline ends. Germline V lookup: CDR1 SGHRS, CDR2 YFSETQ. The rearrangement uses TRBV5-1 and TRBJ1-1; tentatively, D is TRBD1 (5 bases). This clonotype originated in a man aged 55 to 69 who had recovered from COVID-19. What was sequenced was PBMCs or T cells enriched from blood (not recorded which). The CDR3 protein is CASSLNLGGSTEAFF. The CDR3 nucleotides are TGCGCCAGCAGCTTAAATTTGGGGGGGAGCACTGAAGCTTTCTTT.